One and the same sample provided the 5 T cell receptor beta chains below, sequenced in a study of breast tumors, draining lymph nodes, adjacent tissues. Axillary draining lymph nodes of breast cancer patients supplied the node samples. Each CDR3 protein gets one entry after TCRdb re-called the multiplex PCR reads with MiXCR. The table lists 150,000 to 200,000 distinct CDR3 sequences, roughly 30% of them singletons. The material sequenced was axillary lymph node tissue. These receptors were collected from a female donor with breast cancer. Some clones in this sample may be carry-over from other donors' samples.

This clonotype has a count of ten or more. The chain couples TRBV20-1 to TRBJ2-3; TRBD2 aligns across 10 bases. Germline V CDR1 and CDR2: DFQATT, SNEGSKA (reference sequence). Trimming took 6 bases from V and 1 from J; bases not matched to a gene: 7. CDR3 size: 15 residues. For the CDR3, the DNA is TGCAGTGCCCCACGGACTAGCGGCCGCACAGATACGCAGTATTTT. Encoded protein: CSAPRTSGRTDTQYF.

Many counts were recorded for this clonotype. The V and J genes are TRBV10-3 and TRBJ2-1, with 7 bases fitting TRBD1. The V segment lost 0 bases and the J segment 5 bases; nucleotides outside the gene matches: 7. CDR1 and CDR2 (germline): ENHRY, SYGVKD. The CDR3 has 16 residues. This CDR3 is CAISESRTGKNNEQFF. The CDR3 DNA follows: TGTGCCATCAGTGAGTCGCGGACAGGAAAGAACAATGAGCAGTTCTTC.

The table lists this clonotype with a count of one. Since a much larger clone is just one base distant, this may be a read error. The rearrangement links TRBV7-9 to TRBJ2-1, with D unclear. The CDR3 runs to 15 residues. Germline-derived CDR1 and CDR2 are SEHNR and FQNEAQ (reference sequence). CDR3: CASSVTESSYNERFF. The CDR3 DNA is TGTGCCAGCAGCGTAACAGAATCCTCCTACAATGAGCGGTTCTTC.

This clonotype has at least ten counts. The J gene is TRBJ2-7, the V gene TRBV2; D uncertain. Deletions cut 1 base from V and 4 bases from J, with 8 bases between. Germline V gene lookup returns CDR1 SNHLY and CDR2 FYNNEI. The CDR3 spans 13 residues. CDR3 in DNA: TGTGCCAGCAGTGAAGAAAGGCAGTACGAGCAGTACTTC. Translation gives CASSEERQYEQYF.

This clonotype appeared many times. The rearrangement links TRBV20-1 to TRBJ1-2; D perhaps matches TRBD1 (6 bases). The V end was cut by 2 bases, the J end by 4 bases, with 17 bases between. CDR1 and CDR2 (germline): DFQATT, SNEGSKA (reference sequence). The CDR3 length is 15 residues. The CDR3 bases are TGCAGTGCTAGACCTCAGGGGCAGGATCGCTATGGCTACACCTTC. Residues: CSARPQGQDRYGYTF.